The rows below give T cell receptor beta chains drawn from one sample of a study of shared clonotypes between healthy human individuals. Measured with immunoSEQ multiplex PCR; TCRdb has only the in-frame clones, and not every one. The sample lists about 2 million clones, 90% to 95% seen once, with approximately 0.13% in the top ten. The sequenced sample was naive CD4+ T cells sorted from blood. The receptors originated from a man aged 18 to 29 in good health. The CDR3 runs from the conserved cysteine through the conserved F or W. A D gene is named only where the DNA matches it firmly. Not every row has a clone size; where given, it reads once, few, many or a size class.

CDR3aa	CDR3nt	d_gene	j_gene	abundance	v_gene
CASSPSDSPNQPQHF	TGTGCCAGCTCACCATCGGACAGCCCTAATCAGCCCCAGCATTTT	NA	TRBJ1-5	NA	TRBV18
CSVEVLDRVNYGYTF	TGCAGCGTTGAAGTCCTGGACAGGGTTAACTATGGCTACACCTTC	TRBD1	TRBJ1-2	NA	TRBV29-1
CASSPGHLQPQHF	TGTGCCAGCAGCCCGGGACACCTGCAGCCCCAGCATTTT	NA	TRBJ1-5	NA	TRBV27
CATSRDSEGLFF	TGTGCCACCAGCAGAGATTCGGAGGGTTTGTTCTTC	NA	TRBJ2-1	once	TRBV15
CASSLTYNSPLHF	TGTGCCTCCTCCCTAACCTATAATTCACCCCTCCACTTT	NA	TRBJ1-6	NA	TRBV19
CASSVGRTGNQETQYF	TGTGCCAGCAGCGTAGGGCGGACAGGGAACCAAGAGACCCAGTACTTC	TRBD1	TRBJ2-5	NA	TRBV9
CASSPRGNSYGYTF	TGTGCCAGCAGTCCCCGGGGCAACTCCTATGGCTACACCTTC	NA	TRBJ1-2	NA	TRBV6-5
CASSLSLANTGELFF	TGTGCCAGCAGCTTAAGCCTCGCGAACACCGGGGAGCTGTTTTTT	NA	TRBJ2-2	NA	TRBV7-8
CASSEAGGPYGYTF	TGTGCCAGCAGTGAAGCGGGGGGCCCCTATGGCTACACCTTC	NA	TRBJ1-2	NA	TRBV2
CASRPAPTSGISYNEQFF	TGCGCCAGCAGGCCTGCTCCCACTAGCGGGATCTCCTACAATGAGCAGTTCTTC	TRBD2	TRBJ2-1	NA	TRBV5-1
CASSLSGTSGGRYNEQFF	TGTGCCAGCAGCTTAAGCGGGACTAGCGGGGGCCGCTACAATGAGCAGTTCTTC	TRBD2	TRBJ2-1	NA	TRBV11-3
CAISESKAITDTQYF	TGTGCCATCAGTGAGTCTAAGGCTATTACAGATACGCAGTATTTT	NA	TRBJ2-3	NA	TRBV10-3
CASSLVGGRQNTEAFF	TGTGCCAGCAGTTTAGTAGGGGGGCGTCAAAACACTGAAGCTTTCTTT	NA	TRBJ1-1	NA	TRBV28
CASSRTPSYEQYF	TGTGCCAGCAGCCGGACACCCAGCTACGAGCAGTACTTC	NA	TRBJ2-7	NA	TRBV11-2
CSGPFLTGAGETQYF	TGCAGCGGACCCTTTTTAACAGGGGCTGGCGAGACCCAGTACTTC	TRBD1	TRBJ2-5	NA	TRBV29-1